Following are 28 T cell receptor beta chains from one sample sequenced in a study of blood T cell repertoires in COVID-19. Only in-frame clones appear in the TCRdb table, and some are missing; sequencing was by immunoSEQ multiplex PCR. The table includes about 210,000 clones, approximately 80% detected once. The specimen was PBMCs or T cells enriched from blood (not recorded which). Receptor source: a woman between 45 and 65 years old with acute COVID-19.

The J gene is TRBJ1-3, the V gene TRBV3-1 (or the pseudogene TRBV3-2); 9 nucleotides agree with TRBD1. The germline CDR1 and CDR2 sequences are LGHDT and YNNKEL (reference sequence). The CDR3 runs 17 residues. V lost 2 bases, J lost 2 bases, and 7 bases stayed unmatched. CDR3 coding DNA: TGTGCCAGCAGCCAAAGTTTACGACAGGGGGCTGGAAACACCATATATTTT. Translation: CASSQSLRQGAGNTIYF.

The J gene is TRBJ1-2, the V gene TRBV19, with 7 bases fitting TRBD1. The CDR3 spans 13 residues. The trim removed 7 bases at V and 4 bases at J, leaving 6 bases unmatched. Germline V CDR1 and CDR2: LNHDA, SQIVND (reference sequence). The CDR3 is CASTPQGSYGYTF. The CDR3 nucleotides read TGTGCCAGTACCCCACAGGGGAGCTATGGCTACACCTTC. The entire variable domain, with the rest obtained from reference TRBV19 and TRBJ1-2, is as follows: DGGITQSPKYLFRKEGQNVTLSCEQNLNHDAMYWYRQDPGQGLRLIYYSQIVNDFQKGDIAEGYSVSREKKESFPLTVTSAQKNPTAFYLCASTPQGSYGYTFGSGTRLTVV.

The rearrangement joins TRBV19 to TRBJ1-1, with a weak D call TRBD1 (5 bases). The ends were cut back, 6 bases at V and 4 bases at J, with 9 bases in the middle. This CDR3 region has 12 residues. Looked up from germline, CDR1 is LNHDA and CDR2 is SQIVND (reference sequence). CDR3 sequence: CASSDSSTEAFF. The DNA of the CDR3 is TGTGCCAGTAGCGACAGTTCCACTGAAGCTTTCTTT. Based on the CDR3 plus reference TRBV19 and TRBJ1-1, the full variable domain is DGGITQSPKYLFRKEGQNVTLSCEQNLNHDAMYWYRQDPGQGLRLIYYSQIVNDFQKGDIAEGYSVSREKKESFPLTVTSAQKNPTAFYLCASSDSSTEAFFGQGTRLTVV.

The chain carries TRBV7-3 and TRBJ2-5; D may be TRBD2 (5 bases). This CDR3 has 18 residues. The V gene lost 2 bases and the J gene lost 3 bases, with 22 bases spanning the gap. In germline, CDR1 is SGHTA, CDR2 FQGTGA. Here the CDR3 DNA reads TGTGCCAGCAGCTTATTTAGGAGGCAGACCTCACCCGAAGAGACCCAGTACTTC. Translated, it gives CASSLFRRQTSPEETQYF.

The chain is built from TRBV30 and TRBJ2-5, with D unclear. CDR1 GTSNPN and CDR2 SVGIG come from the germline V gene (reference sequence). This CDR3 region has 13 residues. Trimming pared 3 bases from V and 5 bases from J, leaving 13 bases between. The CDR3 loop is CAWSLRQWETQYF. The CDR3 region has the DNA TGTGCCTGGAGCCTTCGCCAGTGGGAGACCCAGTACTTC.

The V call is TRBV11-2, the J call TRBJ2-5, with TRBD2 matching 15 bases. Trimming took 3 bases from V and 4 from J; bases not matched to a gene: 6. Germline CDR1 reads SGHAT; CDR2 reads FQNNGV. The CDR3 has 17 amino acids. The chain's CDR3 is CASSFGLAGGPSETQYF. CDR3 sequence (DNA): TGTGCCAGCAGCTTTGGACTAGCGGGGGGGCCCTCAGAGACCCAGTACTTC. Based on the CDR3 plus reference TRBV11-2 and TRBJ2-5, the full variable domain is EAGVAQSPRYKIIEKRQSVAFWCNPISGHATLYWYQQILGQGPKLLIQFQNNGVVDDSQLPKDRFSAERLKGVDSTLKIQPAKLEDSAVYLCASSFGLAGGPSETQYFGPGTRLLVL.

This clone occurred a few times. The gene calls are TRBV28 and TRBJ1-6, with 7 bases lining up with TRBD1. Looked up from germline, CDR1 is MDHEN and CDR2 is SYDVKM. V was clipped by 6 bases and J by 9 bases; unmatched bases: 8. The CDR3 is made up of 14 amino acids. For the CDR3, the DNA is TGTGCCAGCAGAAGACAGGGACCGGGTTCACCCCTCCACTTT. This translates into CASRRQGPGSPLHF. The whole variable domain, remainder taken from reference TRBV28 and TRBJ1-6, is DVKVTQSSRYLVKRTGEKVFLECVQDMDHENMFWYRQDPGLGLRLIYFSYDVKMKEKGDIPEGYSVSREKKERFSLILESASTNQTSMYLCASRRQGPGSPLHFGNGTRLTVT.

The chain carries TRBV5-1 and TRBJ2-1; 8 bases fit TRBD2. The germline V gene encodes CDR1 SGHRS and CDR2 YFSETQ. The V gene end was trimmed by 2 bases and the J gene end by 2 bases; junction bases not matched to a gene: 9. The length of the CDR3 is 17 residues. CDR3 amino acids: CASSFSSGYQTYNEQFF. In nucleotides, the CDR3 is TGCGCCAGCAGCTTTTCTAGCGGGTATCAAACCTACAATGAGCAGTTCTTC.

The rearrangement uses TRBV29-1 and TRBJ1-1, with 7 bases lining up with TRBD1. V was pared by 8 bases and J by 2 bases, with 8 bases of the junction left unmatched. Per germline, CDR1 SQVTM and CDR2 ANQGSEA. CDR3 length: 13 residues. Written as DNA, the CDR3 is TGCAGCTTAGTGGAGGGGGCTAACACTGAAGCTTTCTTT. Residues: CSLVEGANTEAFF. The full variable domain, in which reference TRBV29-1 and TRBJ1-1 provide the parts outside the CDR3, is SAVISQKPSRDICQRGTSLTIQCQVDSQVTMMFWYRQQPGQSLTLIATANQGSEATYESGFVIDKFPISRPNLTFSTLTVSNMSPEDSSIYLCSLVEGANTEAFFGQGTRLTVV.

This chain links TRBV28 with TRBJ2-1; the match to TRBD2 covers 14 bases. CDR1 MDHEN and CDR2 SYDVKM come from the germline V gene. The V segment lost 3 bases and the J segment 3 bases; nucleotides outside the gene matches: 7. The CDR3 sequence is 18 residues long. The CDR3 spells CASSFWTSGRLGYNEQFF. Here the CDR3 DNA reads TGTGCCAGCAGTTTCTGGACTAGCGGGAGGTTGGGCTACAATGAGCAGTTCTTC.

This clone came up a few times. This sequence joins TRBV19 and TRBJ1-1; D possibly corresponds to TRBD1 (5 bases). Trimming stripped 9 bases from V and 1 base from J, with 15 bases between. Germline V gene data show CDR1 as LNHDA and CDR2 as SQIVND (reference sequence). The CDR3 is 14 amino acids. The CDR3 DNA reads as TGTGCCAGAGCCCTGGGGGGGGAGAACACTGAAGCTTTCTTT. Translated: CARALGGENTEAFF.

This chain connects TRBV3-1 (or the pseudogene TRBV3-2) to TRBJ1-1; D ambiguous. The CDR3 runs to 15 residues. V lost 1 base and J 4 bases, leaving 13 bases between the germline ends. In germline, CDR1 is LGHDT, CDR2 YNNKEL (reference sequence). CDR3 nucleotides: TGTGCCAGCAGCCAAGTTTCATTGGGCCCCACTGAAGCTTTCTTT. Residues: CASSQVSLGPTEAFF.

The genes are TRBV4-3 and TRBJ1-5; no clear D. This CDR3 comprises 14 residues. With 0 bases removed from V and 4 bases from J, the gap between germline ends came to 7 bases. Germline assignment: CDR1 LGHNA and CDR2 YSLEER. CDR3 DNA sequence: TGCGCCAGCAGCCAAGATCTCGGGAATCAGCCCCAGCATTTT. Its translation is CASSQDLGNQPQHF.

This chain joins TRBV10-3 and TRBJ2-7; TRBD1 aligns across 9 bases. The CDR3 sequence is 15 residues long. The V segment lost 6 bases and the J segment 2 bases; nucleotides outside the gene matches: 8. Germline V gene sequence: CDR1 ENHRY, CDR2 SYGVKD. The CDR3 DNA is TGTGCCATCAGCCAACAGGGGGCAGCCGCCTACGAGCAGTACTTC. It specifies CAISQQGAAAYEQYF.

V usage is TRBV7-8 and J usage is TRBJ2-3; 9 nucleotides align to TRBD2. The CDR3 runs to 17 residues. With V trimmed by 1 base and J by 3 bases, 8 bases remained unmatched. In germline, CDR1 is SGHVS, CDR2 FQNEAQ. The CDR3 DNA reads TGTGCCAGCAGCTTAGGAGGGCTAGCGGGGTGGACAGATACGCAGTATTTT. Protein product: CASSLGGLAGWTDTQYF.

V is TRBV5-1 and J is TRBJ2-1, with 8 bases fitting TRBD1. CDR3 size: 16 residues. Germline loops: CDR1 SGHRS, CDR2 YFSETQ. Trimming removed 6 bases from V and 1 base from J; junction bases left unmatched: 9. This CDR3 reads CASTLRTGQSYNEQFF. CDR3 DNA: TGCGCCAGCACCTTACGGACAGGGCAGTCCTACAATGAGCAGTTCTTC. Filled out from reference TRBV5-1 and TRBJ2-1, the complete variable domain reads KAGVTQTPRYLIKTRGQQVTLSCSPISGHRSVSWYQQTPGQGLQFLFEYFSETQRNKGNFPGRFSGRQFSNSRSEMNVSTLELGDSALYLCASTLRTGQSYNEQFFGPGTRLTVL.

V gene TRBV27 combines with J gene TRBJ2-1, with TRBD2 identical over 7 bases. Losses at the gene ends were 5 bases for V and 4 bases for J; bases not matched to a gene: 8. The CDR3 runs 15 residues. Germline V gives CDR1 MNHEY, CDR2 SMNVEV (reference sequence). The CDR3: CASSPGTNGYNEQFF. The DNA for the CDR3 is TGTGCCAGCAGTCCCGGGACTAACGGGTACAATGAGCAGTTCTTC.

This chain connects TRBV6-2 or TRBV6-3 to TRBJ2-5, with no clear D. CDR1 is MNHEY and CDR2 is SVGEGT in the germline V gene. Trimming took off 4 bases at V and 5 bases at J, with 17 bases between the two ends. The CDR3 is 15 residues long. CDR3 nucleotides: TGTGCCAGCAGTTCCCATCTAACCCCTCCGGAGACCCAGTACTTC. It yields the protein CASSSHLTPPETQYF.

Concerning this clone itself: Other DNA sequences in this sample translate to the same CDR3. This chain connects TRBV28 to TRBJ2-7, with 8 positions matching TRBD1. The CDR3 loop spans 14 amino acids. V shed 3 bases, J shed 2 bases, and the junction held 3 bases outside the gene matches. Germline V lookup: CDR1 MDHEN, CDR2 SYDVKM. The chain's CDR3 is CASSLRQGTYEQYF. The CDR3 nucleotides are TGTGCCAGCAGTTTGCGACAGGGGACCTACGAGCAGTACTTC.

This chain links TRBV19 with TRBJ1-2, with TRBD1 identical over 7 bases. V trimming: 2 bases; J trimming: 6 bases; junction bases outside the gene matches: 3. Germline CDR1 LNHDA, CDR2 SQIVND (reference sequence). CDR3 size: 13 residues. The CDR3 DNA sequence: TGTGCCAGTAGTATAAAACAGGGGAATGGCTACACCTTC. Encoded protein: CASSIKQGNGYTF.

V gene TRBV28 combines with J gene TRBJ1-2; no definite D call. Trimming removed 2 bases from V and 0 bases from J, with 4 bases in between. The germline gives CDR1 MDHEN, CDR2 SYDVKM. The CDR3 is 13 amino acids. CDR3 in amino acids: CASSLQANYGYTF. CDR3 in DNA: TGTGCCAGCAGTTTACAGGCTAACTATGGCTACACCTTC.

CDR3 sequence (DNA): TGTGCCAGCAGTTACTCGTTGAGACAGGGTATTGACACTGAAGCTTTCTTT. Its protein is CASSYSLRQGIDTEAFF. The chain couples TRBV6-2 or TRBV6-3 to TRBJ1-1; 7 bases align to TRBD1. The CDR3 contains 17 residues. CDR1 is MNHEY and CDR2 is SVGEGT in the germline V gene. Losses at the gene ends were 0 bases for V and 3 bases for J; bases not matched to a gene: 10.

The chain's CDR3 is CATSKQGVGTGELFF. As DNA, the CDR3 is TGTGCCACCAGCAAACAGGGCGTCGGCACCGGGGAGCTGTTTTTT. V usage is TRBV15 and J usage is TRBJ2-2; TRBD1 might be the D (6 bases). CDR1 and CDR2 from the germline V gene are LNHNV and YYDKDF (reference sequence). CDR3 length equals 15 residues. Trimming removed 4 bases from V and 4 bases from J, with 13 bases in between.

This clone was picked up one time. The chain is built from TRBV28 and TRBJ1-1, with D perhaps matching TRBD1 (5 bases). The germline gives CDR1 MDHEN, CDR2 SYDVKM. This CDR3 contains 15 residues. V gave up 5 bases and J gave up 1 base, with 14 bases separating them. The DNA of the CDR3 is TGTGCCAGCAGTCTCCCCCTCGACAGGAACACTGAAGCTTTCTTT. Its translation is CASSLPLDRNTEAFF.

The gene calls are TRBV7-2 and TRBJ2-3; TRBD2 matches 14 bases. The CDR3 loop spans 16 amino acids. CDR1 is SGHTA, CDR2 FQGNSA, per germline. With 5 bases clipped from V and 7 bases from J, the junction kept 8 bases outside the gene matches. The CDR3 nucleotides are TGTGCCAGCAGCGTGACTAGCGGGGGGGCGGTGAATACGCAGTATTTT. It encodes CASSVTSGGAVNTQYF.

The rearrangement links TRBV27 to TRBJ2-1; 12 nucleotides agree with TRBD2. CDR3 size: 15 residues. V trimming: 7 bases; J trimming: 9 bases; junction bases outside the gene matches: 10. Looked up from germline, CDR1 is MNHEY and CDR2 is SMNVEV (reference sequence). This chain's CDR3 is CASIMTSGSFGEQFF. The CDR3 nucleotides read TGTGCCAGCATTATGACTAGCGGGAGTTTTGGTGAGCAGTTCTTC.

V is TRBV5-6 and J is TRBJ2-5; maybe TRBD2 (5 bases). Germline V lookup: CDR1 SGHDT, CDR2 YYEEEE. V was shortened by 0 bases and J by 5 bases, with 14 bases between the two germline ends. This CDR3 has 15 amino acids. Here the CDR3 DNA reads TGTGCCAGCAGCTTGGGGGGTGCGGGCGTGGAGACCCAGTACTTC. Protein product: CASSLGGAGVETQYF.

The chain carries TRBV7-2 and TRBJ2-3; 8 nucleotides match TRBD1. The trim removed 5 bases at V and 2 bases at J, leaving 9 bases unmatched. Germline CDR1 SGHTA, CDR2 FQGNSA. The CDR3 contains 16 residues. CDR3 residues: CASSPPRTGSTDTQYF. The CDR3 DNA follows: TGTGCCAGCAGCCCCCCCCGGACAGGGTCCACAGATACGCAGTATTTT.